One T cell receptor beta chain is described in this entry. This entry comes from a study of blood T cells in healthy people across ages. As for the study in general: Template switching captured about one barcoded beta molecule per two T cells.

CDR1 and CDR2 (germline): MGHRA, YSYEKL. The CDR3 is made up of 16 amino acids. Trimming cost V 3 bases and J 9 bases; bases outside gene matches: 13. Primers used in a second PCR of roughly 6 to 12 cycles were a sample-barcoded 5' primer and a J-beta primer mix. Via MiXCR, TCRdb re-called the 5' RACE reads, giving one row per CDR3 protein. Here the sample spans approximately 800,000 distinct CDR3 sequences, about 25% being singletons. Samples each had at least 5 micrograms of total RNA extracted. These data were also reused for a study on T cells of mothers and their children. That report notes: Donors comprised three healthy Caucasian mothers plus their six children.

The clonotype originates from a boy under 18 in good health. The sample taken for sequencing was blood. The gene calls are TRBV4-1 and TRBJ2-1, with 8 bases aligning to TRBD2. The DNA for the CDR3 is TGCGCCAGCAGCCAGGCACTAGCGGAGGGGTACGGTGAGCAGTTCTTC. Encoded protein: CASSQALAEGYGEQFF.